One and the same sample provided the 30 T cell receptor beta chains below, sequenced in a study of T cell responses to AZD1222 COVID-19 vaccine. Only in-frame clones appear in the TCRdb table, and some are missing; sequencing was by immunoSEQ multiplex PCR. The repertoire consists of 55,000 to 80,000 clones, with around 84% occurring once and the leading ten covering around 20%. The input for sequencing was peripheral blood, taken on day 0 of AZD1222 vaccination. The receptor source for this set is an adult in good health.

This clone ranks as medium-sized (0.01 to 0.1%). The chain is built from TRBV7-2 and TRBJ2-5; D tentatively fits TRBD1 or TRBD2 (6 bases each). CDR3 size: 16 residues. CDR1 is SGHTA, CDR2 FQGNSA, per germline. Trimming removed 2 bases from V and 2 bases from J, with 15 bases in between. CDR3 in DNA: TGTGCCAGCAGCTTAAATGCAGGAGGGGGACAAGAGACCCAGTACTTC. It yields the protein CASSLNAGGGQETQYF. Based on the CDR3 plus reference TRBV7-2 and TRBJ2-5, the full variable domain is GAGVSQSPSNKVTEKGKDVELRCDPISGHTALYWYRQSLGQGLEFLIYFQGNSAPDKSGLPSDRFSAERTGGSVSTLTIQRTQQEDSAVYLCASSLNAGGGQETQYFGPGTRLLVL.

As DNA, the CDR3 is TGTGCCAGCAGCAAAGGGGCACAGGGGAGTCTCTACGAGCAGTACTTC. The encoded protein is CASSKGAQGSLYEQYF. The V and J genes are TRBV7-8 and TRBJ2-7; 7 nucleotides line up with TRBD1. V shed 5 bases, J shed 3 bases, and the junction held 13 bases outside the gene matches. The CDR3 loop spans 16 amino acids. Germline CDR1 and CDR2: SGHVS and FQNEAQ. Variable domain in full (rest from reference TRBV7-8 and TRBJ2-7): GAGVSQSPRYKVAKRGQDVALRCDPISGHVSLFWYQQALGQGPEFLTYFQNEAQLDKSGLPSDRFFAERPEGSVSTLKIQRTQQEDSAVYLCASSKGAQGSLYEQYFGPGTRLTVT.

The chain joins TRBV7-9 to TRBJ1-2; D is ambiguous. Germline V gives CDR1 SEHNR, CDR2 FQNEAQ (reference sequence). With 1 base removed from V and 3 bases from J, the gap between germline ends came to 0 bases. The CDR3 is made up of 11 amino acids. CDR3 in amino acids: CASSLDYGYTF. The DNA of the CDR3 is TGTGCCAGCAGCTTAGACTATGGCTACACCTTC.

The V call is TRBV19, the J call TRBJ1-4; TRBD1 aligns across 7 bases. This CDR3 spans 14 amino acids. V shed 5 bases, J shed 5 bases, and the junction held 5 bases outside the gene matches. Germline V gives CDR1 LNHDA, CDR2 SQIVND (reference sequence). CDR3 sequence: CASSSDRENEKLFF. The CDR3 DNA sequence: TGTGCCAGTAGTTCTGACAGGGAGAATGAAAAACTGTTTTTT.

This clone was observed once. The CDR3 protein is CSGSSGYNEQFF. The CDR3 DNA follows: TGCAGTGGTAGTAGCGGTTACAATGAGCAGTTCTTC. This chain joins TRBV20-1 and TRBJ2-1; possible D gene TRBD2, 6 bases. Trimming took off 7 bases at V and 4 bases at J, with 11 bases between the two ends. The CDR3 is made up of 12 amino acids. Germline V lookup: CDR1 DFQATT, CDR2 SNEGSKA (reference sequence).

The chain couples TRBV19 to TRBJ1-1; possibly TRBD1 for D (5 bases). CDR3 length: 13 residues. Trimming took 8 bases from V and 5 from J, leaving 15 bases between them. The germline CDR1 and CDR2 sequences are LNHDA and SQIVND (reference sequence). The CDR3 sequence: CASLSGGRTEAFF. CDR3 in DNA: TGTGCCAGTCTGAGTGGGGGACGTACTGAAGCTTTCTTT.

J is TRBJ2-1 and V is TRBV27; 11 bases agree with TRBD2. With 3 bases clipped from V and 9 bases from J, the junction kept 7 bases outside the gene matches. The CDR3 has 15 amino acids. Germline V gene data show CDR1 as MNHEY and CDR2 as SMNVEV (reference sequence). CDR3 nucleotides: TGTGCCAGCAGTTTGGGTAGCGGGAGGGCCAGTGAGCAGTTCTTC. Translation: CASSLGSGRASEQFF.

The DNA of the CDR3 is TGTGCCAGCAGCTTAACAGTCCTGGCCCCAGACTATAATTCACCCCTCCACTTT. It specifies CASSLTVLAPDYNSPLHF. This rearrangement joins TRBV7-2 to TRBJ1-6; D gene unclear. The CDR3 has 18 amino acids. Germline CDR1 and CDR2: SGHTA and FQGNSA. Trimming took off 2 bases at V and 3 bases at J, with 17 bases between the two ends.

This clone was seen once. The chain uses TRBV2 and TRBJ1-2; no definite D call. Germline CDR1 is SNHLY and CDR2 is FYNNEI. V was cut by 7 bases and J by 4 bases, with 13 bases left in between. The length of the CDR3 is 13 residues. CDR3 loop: CASNPVSLYGYTF. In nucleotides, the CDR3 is TGTGCCAGCAATCCAGTCTCCCTCTATGGCTACACCTTC.

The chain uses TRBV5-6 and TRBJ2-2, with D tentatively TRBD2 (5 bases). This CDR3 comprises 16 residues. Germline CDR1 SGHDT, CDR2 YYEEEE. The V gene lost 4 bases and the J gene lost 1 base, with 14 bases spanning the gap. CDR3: CASSQTTNWNTGELFF. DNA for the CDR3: TGTGCCAGCAGCCAGACTACCAATTGGAACACCGGGGAGCTGTTTTTT.

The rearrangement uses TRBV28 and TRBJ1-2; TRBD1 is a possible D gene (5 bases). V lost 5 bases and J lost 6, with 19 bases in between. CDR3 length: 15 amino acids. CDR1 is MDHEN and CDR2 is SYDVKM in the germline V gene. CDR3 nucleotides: TGTGCCAGCAGTCGGGACTTCGGCTGGCATAATGGCTACACCTTC. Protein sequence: CASSRDFGWHNGYTF.

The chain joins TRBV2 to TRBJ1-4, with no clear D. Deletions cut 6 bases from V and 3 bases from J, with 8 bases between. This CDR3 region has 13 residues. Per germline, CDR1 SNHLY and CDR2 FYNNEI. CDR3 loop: CASRDGPNEKLFF. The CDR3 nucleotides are TGTGCCAGCAGGGACGGACCTAATGAAAAACTGTTTTTT.

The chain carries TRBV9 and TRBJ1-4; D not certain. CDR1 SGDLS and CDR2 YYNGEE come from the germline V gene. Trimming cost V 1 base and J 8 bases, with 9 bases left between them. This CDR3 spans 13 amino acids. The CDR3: CASSVLGGEKLFF. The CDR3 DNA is TGTGCCAGCAGCGTATTGGGAGGGGAAAAACTGTTTTTT.

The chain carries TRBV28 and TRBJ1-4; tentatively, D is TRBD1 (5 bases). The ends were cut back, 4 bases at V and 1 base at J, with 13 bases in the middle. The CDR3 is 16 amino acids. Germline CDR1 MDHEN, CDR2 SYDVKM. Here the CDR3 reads CASSSSSGGTNEKLFF. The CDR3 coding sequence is TGTGCCAGCAGTTCCTCCTCGGGGGGAACTAATGAAAAACTGTTTTTT.

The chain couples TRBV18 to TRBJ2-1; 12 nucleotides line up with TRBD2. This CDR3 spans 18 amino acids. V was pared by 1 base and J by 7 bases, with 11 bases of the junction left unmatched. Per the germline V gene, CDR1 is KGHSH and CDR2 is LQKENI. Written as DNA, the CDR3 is TGTGCCAGCTCACCACGGAAAGGGGCTAGCGGGAGGGAGAATGAGCAGTTCTTC. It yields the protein CASSPRKGASGRENEQFF.

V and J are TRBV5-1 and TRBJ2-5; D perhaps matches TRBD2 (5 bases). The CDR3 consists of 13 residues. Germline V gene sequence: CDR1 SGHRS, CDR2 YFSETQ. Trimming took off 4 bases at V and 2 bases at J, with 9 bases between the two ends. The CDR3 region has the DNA TGCGCCAGCAGCCACGGACTTCAAGAGACCCAGTACTTC. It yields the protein CASSHGLQETQYF.

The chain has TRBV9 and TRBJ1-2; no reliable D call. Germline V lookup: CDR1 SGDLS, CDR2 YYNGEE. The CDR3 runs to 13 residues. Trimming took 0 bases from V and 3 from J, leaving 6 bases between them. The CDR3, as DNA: TGTGCCAGCAGCGTAGACGGGCACTATGGCTACACCTTC. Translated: CASSVDGHYGYTF.

The CDR3 sequence: CASSTGTRETQYF. The CDR3 DNA is TGTGCCAGTTCAACCGGGACTAGAGAGACCCAGTACTTC. The V gene is TRBV18, the J gene TRBJ2-5, with 8 bases that match TRBD2. This CDR3 is 13 amino acids long. The germline V gene encodes CDR1 KGHSH and CDR2 LQKENI. Trimming cost V 9 bases and J 4 bases; bases outside gene matches: 7. Drawing the rest from reference TRBV18 and TRBJ2-5, the complete variable domain is NAGVMQNPRHLVRRRGQEARLRCSPMKGHSHVYWYRQLPEEGLKFMVYLQKENIIDESGMPKERFSAEFPKEGPSILRIQQVVRGDSAAYFCASSTGTRETQYFGPGTRLLVL.

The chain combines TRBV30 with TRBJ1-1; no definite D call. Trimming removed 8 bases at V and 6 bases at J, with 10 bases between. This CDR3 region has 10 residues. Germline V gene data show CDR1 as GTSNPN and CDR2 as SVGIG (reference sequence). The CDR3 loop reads CALRHAEAFF. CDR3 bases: TGTGCCCTCAGACACGCTGAAGCTTTCTTT.

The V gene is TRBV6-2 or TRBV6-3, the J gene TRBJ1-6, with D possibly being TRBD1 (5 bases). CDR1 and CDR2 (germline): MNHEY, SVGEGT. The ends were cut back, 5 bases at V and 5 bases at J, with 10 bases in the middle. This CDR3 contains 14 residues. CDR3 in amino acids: CASSPGTHNSPLHF. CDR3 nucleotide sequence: TGTGCCAGCAGTCCCGGGACGCATAATTCACCCCTCCACTTT.

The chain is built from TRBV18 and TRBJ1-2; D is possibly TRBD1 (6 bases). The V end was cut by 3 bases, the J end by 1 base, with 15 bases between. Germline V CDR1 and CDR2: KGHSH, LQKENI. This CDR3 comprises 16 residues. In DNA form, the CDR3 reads TGTGCCAGCTCACCTGAGAGGCAGGGGATTAACTATGGCTACACCTTC. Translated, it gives CASSPERQGINYGYTF.

The CDR3 loop reads CASSMMAMNTEAFF. Written as DNA, the CDR3 is TGTGCCAGTAGTATGATGGCAATGAACACTGAAGCTTTCTTT. The genes are TRBV19 and TRBJ1-1; D not certain. Trimming removed 3 bases at V and 0 bases at J, with 8 bases between. CDR3 size: 14 residues. Germline V gene data show CDR1 as LNHDA and CDR2 as SQIVND (reference sequence).

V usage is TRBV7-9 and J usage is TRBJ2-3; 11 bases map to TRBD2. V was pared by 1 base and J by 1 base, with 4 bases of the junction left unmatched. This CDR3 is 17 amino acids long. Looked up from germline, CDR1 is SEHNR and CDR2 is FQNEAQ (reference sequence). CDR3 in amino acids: CASSLGLAGTRTDTQYF. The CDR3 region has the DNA TGTGCCAGCAGCTTAGGACTAGCGGGAACACGCACAGATACGCAGTATTTT.

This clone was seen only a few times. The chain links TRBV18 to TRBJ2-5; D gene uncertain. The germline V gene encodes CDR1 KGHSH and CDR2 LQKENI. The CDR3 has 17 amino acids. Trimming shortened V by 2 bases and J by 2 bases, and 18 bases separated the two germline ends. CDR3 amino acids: CASSPSPFPGPQETQYF. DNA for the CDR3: TGTGCCAGCTCACCATCTCCATTCCCTGGCCCACAAGAGACCCAGTACTTC.

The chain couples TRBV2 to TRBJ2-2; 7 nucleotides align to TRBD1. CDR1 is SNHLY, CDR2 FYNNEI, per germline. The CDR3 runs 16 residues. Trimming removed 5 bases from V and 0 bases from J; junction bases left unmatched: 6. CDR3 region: CASSPKRGPNTGELFF. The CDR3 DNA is TGTGCCAGCAGTCCGAAAAGGGGGCCGAACACCGGGGAGCTGTTTTTT. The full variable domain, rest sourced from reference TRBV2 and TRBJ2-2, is EPEVTQTPSHQVTQMGQEVILRCVPISNHLYFYWYRQILGQKVEFLVSFYNNEISEKSEIFDDQFSVERPDGSNFTLKIRSTKLEDSAMYFCASSPKRGPNTGELFFGEGSRLTVL.

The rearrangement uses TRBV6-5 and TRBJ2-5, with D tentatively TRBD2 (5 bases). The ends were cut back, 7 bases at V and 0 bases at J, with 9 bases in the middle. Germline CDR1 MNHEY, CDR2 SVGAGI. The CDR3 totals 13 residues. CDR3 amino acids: CASTRGYQETQYF. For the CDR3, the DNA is TGTGCCAGCACCCGCGGGTACCAAGAGACCCAGTACTTC.

DNA for the CDR3: TGTGCCAGCAGCATTACAGGGGGCTCGAACACCGGGGAGCTGTTTTTT. Translation gives CASSITGGSNTGELFF. The V call is TRBV7-9, the J call TRBJ2-2, with TRBD1 identical over 9 bases. This CDR3 comprises 16 residues. V dropped 5 bases and J dropped 0; count of bases not matched to a gene: 4. In germline, CDR1 is SEHNR, CDR2 FQNEAQ (reference sequence).

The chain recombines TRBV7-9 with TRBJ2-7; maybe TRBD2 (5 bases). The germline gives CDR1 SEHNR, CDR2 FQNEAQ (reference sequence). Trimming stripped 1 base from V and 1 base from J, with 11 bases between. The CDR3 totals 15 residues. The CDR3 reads CASSLDPGFSYEQYF. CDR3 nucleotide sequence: TGTGCCAGCAGCTTAGACCCGGGATTTTCCTACGAGCAGTACTTC.

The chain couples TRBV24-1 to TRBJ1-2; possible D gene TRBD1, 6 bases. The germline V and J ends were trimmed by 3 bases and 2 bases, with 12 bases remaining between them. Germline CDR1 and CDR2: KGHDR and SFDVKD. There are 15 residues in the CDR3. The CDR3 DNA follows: TGTGCCACCAGTGATGCGGGACACCCAAACTATGGCTACACCTTC. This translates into CATSDAGHPNYGYTF.

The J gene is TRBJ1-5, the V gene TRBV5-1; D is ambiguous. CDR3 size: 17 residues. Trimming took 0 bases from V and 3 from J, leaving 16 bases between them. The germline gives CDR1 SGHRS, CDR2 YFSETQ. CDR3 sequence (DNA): TGCGCCAGCAGCTTGGATCTCGTATCTGGAAACAATCAGCCCCAGCATTTT. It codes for CASSLDLVSGNNQPQHF.